This T cell receptor beta chain was obtained from a study of beta chain features in type 1 diabetes. What was sequenced were expressed TCRB transcripts, since all of the isolated RNA had been reverse transcribed. Here immunoSEQ multiplex PCR was the method, and the copy in TCRdb shows in-frame clones only, minus some. The sample includes 250,000 to 350,000 clones, over 12% seen only once; the top ten take roughly 0.015%. Findings and caveats of the study: Type 1 diabetes patients had TCRB CDR3s that were shorter (moderately but significantly so) in all four CD4+ subsets.

About this clone: Its specificity is unknown.

The sequenced material came from naive CD4+ T cells from blood. This TCR was recovered from a man aged 18 to 30 with type 1 diabetes.

The CDR3, as DNA: TGTGCCAGCAGCTCCGGGACAGGGTACGAGCAGTACTTC. As protein: CASSSGTGYEQYF. The chain carries TRBV6-6 and TRBJ2-7, with 9 bases lining up with TRBD1. The CDR3 is made up of 13 amino acids. Germline CDR1 is MNHNY and CDR2 is SVGAGI (reference sequence). V dropped 6 bases and J dropped 4; count of bases not matched to a gene: 4.